This T cell receptor (beta chain) derives from a study of T cells in Graves' hyperthyroidism and ophthalmopathy. About the research overall: Peripheral blood sampling occurred at initial diagnosis, before any treatment.

A few counts support this clonotype. As yet, its antigen is unknown. Findings and caveats of the study: Median prediction lead before ophthalmopathy onset was roughly 6 months with the model. Among clonotypes expanded in thyroid above 0.001, most were also found in blood.

Authors of the study amplified TCR beta CDR3 regions from RNA transcripts. First-round RT-PCR of the TCR CDR3 relied on the HTBI primer set. TCRdb reanalysed the multiplex PCR reads using MiXCR and keeps one entry per CDR3 protein. The profile covers approximately 610,000 distinct CDR3 sequences, with roughly 15% appearing a single time and around 4.5% taken by the ten largest. Input material: blood. This receptor was obtained from a woman aged 40 to 50 with Graves' ophthalmopathy.

CDR3 in amino acids: CASMALRGGYEQYF. The CDR3 DNA reads as TGTGCCAGCATGGCTCTCAGGGGGGGCTACGAGCAGTACTTC. V gene TRBV6-1 combines with J gene TRBJ2-7, with D perhaps given as TRBD1 or TRBD2 (7 bases each). The CDR3 has 14 amino acids. V was trimmed by 7 bases and J by 3 bases, leaving 16 bases between them. The germline gives CDR1 MNHNS, CDR2 SASEGT.